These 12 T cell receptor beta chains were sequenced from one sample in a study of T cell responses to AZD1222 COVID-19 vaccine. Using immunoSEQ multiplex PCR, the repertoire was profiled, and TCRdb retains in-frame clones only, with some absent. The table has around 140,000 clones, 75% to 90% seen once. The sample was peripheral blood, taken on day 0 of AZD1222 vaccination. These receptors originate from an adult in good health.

The CDR3 spells CASTGTDYNSPLHF. The CDR3 DNA sequence: TGTGCCAGCACCGGGACGGACTATAATTCACCCCTCCACTTT. This chain connects TRBV5-8 to TRBJ1-6; weak D call: TRBD1 (5 bases). CDR3 length: 14 residues. V gave up 6 bases and J gave up 3 bases, with 10 bases separating them. Germline assignment: CDR1 SGHTS and CDR2 YDEGEE.

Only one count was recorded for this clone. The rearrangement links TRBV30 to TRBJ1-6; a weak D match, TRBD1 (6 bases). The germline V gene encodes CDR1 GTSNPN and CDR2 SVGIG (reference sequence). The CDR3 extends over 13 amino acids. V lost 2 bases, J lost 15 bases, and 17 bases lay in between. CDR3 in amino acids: CAWSRGPFDHLHF. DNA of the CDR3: TGTGCCTGGAGTCGGGGGCCCTTCGATCACCTCCACTTT.

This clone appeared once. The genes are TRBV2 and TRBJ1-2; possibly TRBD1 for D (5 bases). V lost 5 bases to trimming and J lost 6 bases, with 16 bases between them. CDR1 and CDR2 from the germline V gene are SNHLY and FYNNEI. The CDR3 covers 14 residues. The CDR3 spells CASSTWRGDHGYTF. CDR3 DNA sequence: TGTGCCAGCAGTACATGGAGAGGGGACCATGGCTACACCTTC.

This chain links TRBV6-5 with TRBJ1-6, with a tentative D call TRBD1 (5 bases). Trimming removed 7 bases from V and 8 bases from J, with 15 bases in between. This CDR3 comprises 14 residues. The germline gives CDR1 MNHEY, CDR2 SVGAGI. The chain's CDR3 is CASNGWGLDSPLHF. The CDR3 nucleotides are TGTGCCAGCAACGGATGGGGACTGGATTCACCCCTCCACTTT.

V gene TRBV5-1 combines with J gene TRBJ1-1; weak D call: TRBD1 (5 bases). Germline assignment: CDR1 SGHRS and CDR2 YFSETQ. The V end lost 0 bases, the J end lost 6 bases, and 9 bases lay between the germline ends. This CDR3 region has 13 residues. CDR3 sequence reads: CASSLEGLAEAFF. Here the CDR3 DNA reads TGCGCCAGCAGCTTGGAGGGGTTGGCTGAAGCTTTCTTT.

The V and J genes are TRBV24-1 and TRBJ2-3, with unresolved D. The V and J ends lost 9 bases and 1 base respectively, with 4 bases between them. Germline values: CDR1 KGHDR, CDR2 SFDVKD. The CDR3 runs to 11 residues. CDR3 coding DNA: TGTGCCACCGGGGGCACAGATACGCAGTATTTT. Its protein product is CATGGTDTQYF.

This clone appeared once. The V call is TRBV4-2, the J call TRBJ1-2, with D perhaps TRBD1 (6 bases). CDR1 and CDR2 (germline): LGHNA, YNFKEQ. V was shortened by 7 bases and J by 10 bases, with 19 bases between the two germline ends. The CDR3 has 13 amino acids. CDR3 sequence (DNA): TGTGCCAGCACGAAAAACCCGGGACAAAACTACACCTTC. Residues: CASTKNPGQNYTF.

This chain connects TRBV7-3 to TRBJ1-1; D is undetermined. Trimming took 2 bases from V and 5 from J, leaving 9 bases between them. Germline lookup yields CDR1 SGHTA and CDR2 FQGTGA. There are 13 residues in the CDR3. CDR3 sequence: CASSLGIFTEAFF. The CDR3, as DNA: TGTGCCAGCAGCTTAGGGATTTTTACTGAAGCTTTCTTT.

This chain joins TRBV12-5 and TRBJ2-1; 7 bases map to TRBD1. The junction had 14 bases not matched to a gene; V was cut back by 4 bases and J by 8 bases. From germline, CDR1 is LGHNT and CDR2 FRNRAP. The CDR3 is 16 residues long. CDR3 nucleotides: TGTGCTAGTGGTTCTACAGGGGATTCGCGCAGCCATGAGCAGTTCTTC. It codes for CASGSTGDSRSHEQFF.

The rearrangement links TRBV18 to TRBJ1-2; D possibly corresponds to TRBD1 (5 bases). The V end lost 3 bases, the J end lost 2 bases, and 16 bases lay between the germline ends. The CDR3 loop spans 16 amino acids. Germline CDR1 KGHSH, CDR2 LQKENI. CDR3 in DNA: TGTGCCAGCTCACCGGAAGGTTCGGGGGGGAACTATGGCTACACCTTC. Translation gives CASSPEGSGGNYGYTF.

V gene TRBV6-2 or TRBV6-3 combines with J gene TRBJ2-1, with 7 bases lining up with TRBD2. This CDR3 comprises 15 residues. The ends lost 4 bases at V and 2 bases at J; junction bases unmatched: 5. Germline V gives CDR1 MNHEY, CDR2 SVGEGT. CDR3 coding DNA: TGTGCCAGCAGTTCATGGGGGGGGACCTACAATGAGCAGTTCTTC. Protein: CASSSWGGTYNEQFF.

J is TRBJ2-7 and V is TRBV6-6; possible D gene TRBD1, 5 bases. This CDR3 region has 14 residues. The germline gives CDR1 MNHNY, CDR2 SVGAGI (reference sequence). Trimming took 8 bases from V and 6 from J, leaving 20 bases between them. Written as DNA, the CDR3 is TGTGCCAGCGACAAAGGTGGGGCGGACGGCGAGCAGTACTTC. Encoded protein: CASDKGGADGEQYF.